This T cell receptor beta chain was sequenced during a study of blood T cell repertoires in COVID-19. Clinical history as reported by participants underpinned cohort assignment. There are 12 residues in the CDR3. Germline V gene lookup returns CDR1 SGHRS and CDR2 YFSETQ. Between the trimmed V and J ends, which lost 1 base and 4 bases, there was a span of 5 bases. The repertoire was sequenced with immunoSEQ multiplex PCR; TCRdb's copy has only in-frame clones and lacks some. This table holds around 380,000 clones, more than 70% found once. The gene calls are TRBV5-1 and TRBJ2-5; no definite D call. The receptor was isolated from a man aged 30 to 45 who had recovered from COVID-19. Input material: PBMCs or T cells enriched from blood (not recorded which). CDR3 in amino acids: CASSLLRETQYF. In DNA form, the CDR3 reads TGCGCCAGCAGCTTGCTGAGAGAGACCCAGTACTTC.